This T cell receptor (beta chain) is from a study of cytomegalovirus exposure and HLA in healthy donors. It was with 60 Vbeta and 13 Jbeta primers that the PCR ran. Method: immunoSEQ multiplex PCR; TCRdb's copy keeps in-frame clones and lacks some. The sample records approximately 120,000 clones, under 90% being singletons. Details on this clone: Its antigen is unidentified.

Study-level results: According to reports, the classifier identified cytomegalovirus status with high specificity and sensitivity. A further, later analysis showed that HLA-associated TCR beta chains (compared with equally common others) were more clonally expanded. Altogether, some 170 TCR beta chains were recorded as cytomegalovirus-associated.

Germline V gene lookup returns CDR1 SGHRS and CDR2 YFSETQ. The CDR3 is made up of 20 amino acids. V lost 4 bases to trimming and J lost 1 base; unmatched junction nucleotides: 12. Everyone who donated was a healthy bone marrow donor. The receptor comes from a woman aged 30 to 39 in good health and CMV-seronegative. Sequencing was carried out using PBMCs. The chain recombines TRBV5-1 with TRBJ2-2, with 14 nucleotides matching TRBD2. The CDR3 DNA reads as TGCGCCAGCAGCAGTTGGGGACTAGCGGGAGCGATTGGGAACACCGGGGAGCTGTTTTTT. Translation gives CASSSWGLAGAIGNTGELFF.